This TCR beta chain was found in a study of radiation and T cells in renal cell carcinoma. The overall study: Nephrectomy followed 15 Gy stereotactic body radiation by 4 weeks.

Looked up from germline, CDR1 is SGHRS and CDR2 is YFSETQ. V lost 0 bases, J lost 13 bases, and 19 bases stayed unmatched. CDR3 size: 17 residues. Time point denoted: baseline pretreatment blood. The sample's treatment: 15 Gy SBRT to primary tumor, nephrectomy 4 weeks later. Radiation-treated patients gave blood at baseline, week 2 and week 4. General observations from the study: Top tumor clonotypes rose in blood 2 weeks post-radiation, then contracted. No pretreatment tumor biopsies were available for baseline clonotypes.

A note on this clone: As yet, its antigen is unknown.

Here immunoSEQ multiplex PCR was the method, and the copy in TCRdb shows in-frame clones only, minus some. Among some 120,000 clones, roughly 85% were seen once, and the ten largest hold less than 3.5%. The sequence was collected from a woman aged 60-75 years with renal cell carcinoma. The starting material was blood, obtained from a patient whose treatment included radiotherapy and nephrectomy. This rearrangement joins TRBV5-1 to TRBJ1-3; 7 nucleotides line up with TRBD1. The CDR3 DNA reads as TGCGCCAGCAGCTTGGGCACCCTCCGGGACAGTTATCAAGGGATATATTTT. This gives the protein CASSLGTLRDSYQGIYF. The full variable domain, in which reference TRBV5-1 and TRBJ1-3 provide the parts outside the CDR3, is KAGVTQTPRYLIKTRGQQVTLSCSPISGHRSVSWYQQTPGQGLQFLFEYFSETQRNKGNFPGRFSGRQFSNSRSEMNVSTLELGDSALYLCASSLGTLRDSYQGIYFGEGSWLTVV.